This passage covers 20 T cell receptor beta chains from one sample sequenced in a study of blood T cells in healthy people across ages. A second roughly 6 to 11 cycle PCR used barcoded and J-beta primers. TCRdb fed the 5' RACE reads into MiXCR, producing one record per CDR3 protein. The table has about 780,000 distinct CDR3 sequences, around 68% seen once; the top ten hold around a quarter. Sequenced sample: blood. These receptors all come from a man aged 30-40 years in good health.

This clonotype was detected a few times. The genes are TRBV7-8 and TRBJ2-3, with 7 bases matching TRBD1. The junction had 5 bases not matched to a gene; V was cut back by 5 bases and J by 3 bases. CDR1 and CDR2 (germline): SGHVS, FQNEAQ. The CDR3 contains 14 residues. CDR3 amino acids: CASSPTGFTDTQYF. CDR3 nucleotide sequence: TGTGCCAGCAGCCCGACAGGGTTTACAGATACGCAGTATTTT.

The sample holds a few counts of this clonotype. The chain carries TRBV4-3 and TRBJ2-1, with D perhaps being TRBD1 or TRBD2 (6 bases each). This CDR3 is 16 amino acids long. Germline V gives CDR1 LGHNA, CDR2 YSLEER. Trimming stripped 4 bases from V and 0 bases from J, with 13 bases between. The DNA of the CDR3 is TGCGCCAGCAGCCGCGGGACACCGAGCTCCTACAATGAGCAGTTCTTC. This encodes CASSRGTPSSYNEQFF.

The CDR3 is CASSSAGQGINSPLHF. The CDR3, as DNA: TGTGCCAGCAGCTCCGCGGGACAGGGGATCAATTCACCCCTCCACTTT. The V and J genes are TRBV7-2 and TRBJ1-6; TRBD1 agrees at 10 bases. The CDR3 totals 16 residues. The V segment lost 4 bases and the J segment 7 bases; nucleotides outside the gene matches: 7. Germline values: CDR1 SGHTA, CDR2 FQGNSA.

The CDR3 DNA sequence: TGTGCCAGCAGCTTACACTGGACAGGGGCCTACGAGCAGTACTTC. Translated: CASSLHWTGAYEQYF. This chain joins TRBV7-2 and TRBJ2-7; 9 nucleotides align to TRBD1. Looked up from germline, CDR1 is SGHTA and CDR2 is FQGNSA. Losses at the gene ends were 2 bases for V and 2 bases for J; bases not matched to a gene: 4. The CDR3 spans 15 residues.

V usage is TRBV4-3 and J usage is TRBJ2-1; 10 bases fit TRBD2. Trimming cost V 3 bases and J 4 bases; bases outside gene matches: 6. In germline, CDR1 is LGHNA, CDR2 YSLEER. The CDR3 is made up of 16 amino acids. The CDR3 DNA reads TGCGCCAGCAGCCAGTGGAGCGGGGGGGAGTACAATGAGCAGTTCTTC. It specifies CASSQWSGGEYNEQFF.

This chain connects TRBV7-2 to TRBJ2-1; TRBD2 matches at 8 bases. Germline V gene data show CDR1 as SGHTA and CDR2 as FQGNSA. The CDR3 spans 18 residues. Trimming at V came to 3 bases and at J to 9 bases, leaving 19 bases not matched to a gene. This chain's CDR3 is CASSFGDMARRGAGEQFF. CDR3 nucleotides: TGTGCCAGCAGCTTCGGTGATATGGCCCGGCGGGGGGCCGGTGAGCAGTTCTTC.

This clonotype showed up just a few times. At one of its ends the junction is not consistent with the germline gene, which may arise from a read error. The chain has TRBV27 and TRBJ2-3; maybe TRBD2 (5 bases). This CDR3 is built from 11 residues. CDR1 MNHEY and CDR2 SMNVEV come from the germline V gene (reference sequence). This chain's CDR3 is CASILADTQYF. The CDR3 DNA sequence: TGTGCCAGCATTTTAGCGGATACGCAGTATTTT.

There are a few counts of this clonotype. The CDR3 region has the DNA TGTGCCAGCAGTTTTGCGCGGGGGACCTACGAGCAGTACTTC. Its protein product is CASSFARGTYEQYF. This chain joins TRBV12-3 or TRBV12-4 and TRBJ2-7, with 7 bases lining up with TRBD2. The CDR3 covers 14 residues. With V trimmed by 3 bases and J by 2 bases, 4 bases remained unmatched.

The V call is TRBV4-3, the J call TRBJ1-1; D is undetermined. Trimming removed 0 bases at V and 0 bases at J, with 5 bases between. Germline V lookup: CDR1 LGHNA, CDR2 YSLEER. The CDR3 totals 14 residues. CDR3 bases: TGCGCCAGCAGCCAAGAGACCGTGAACACTGAAGCTTTCTTT. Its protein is CASSQETVNTEAFF.

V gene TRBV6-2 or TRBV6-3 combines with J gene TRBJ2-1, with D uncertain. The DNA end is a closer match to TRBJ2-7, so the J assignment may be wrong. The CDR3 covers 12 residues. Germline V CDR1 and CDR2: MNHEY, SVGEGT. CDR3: CASGVTYREQYF. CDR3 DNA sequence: TGTGCCAGCGGAGTTACTTATCGGGAGCAGTACTTC.

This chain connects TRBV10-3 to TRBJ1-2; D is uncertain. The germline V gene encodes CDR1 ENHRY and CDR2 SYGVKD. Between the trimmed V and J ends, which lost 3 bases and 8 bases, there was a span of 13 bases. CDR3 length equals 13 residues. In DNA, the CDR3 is TGTGCCATCAGTGAATCGTCCCGCCGGGGCTACACCTTC. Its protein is CAISESSRRGYTF.

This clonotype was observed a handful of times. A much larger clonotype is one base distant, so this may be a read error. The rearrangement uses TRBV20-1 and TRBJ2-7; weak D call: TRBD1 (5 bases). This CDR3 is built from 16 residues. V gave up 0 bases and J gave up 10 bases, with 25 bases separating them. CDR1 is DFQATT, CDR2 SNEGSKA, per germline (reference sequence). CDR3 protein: CSARDRGEALQEPQYF. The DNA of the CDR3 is TGCAGTGCTAGAGATAGGGGCGAGGCACTCCAAGAGCCCCAGTACTTC.

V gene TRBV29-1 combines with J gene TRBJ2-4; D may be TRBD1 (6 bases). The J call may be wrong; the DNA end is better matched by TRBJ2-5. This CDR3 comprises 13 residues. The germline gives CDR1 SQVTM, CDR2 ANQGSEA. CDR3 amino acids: CSVERNREETQYF. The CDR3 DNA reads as TGCAGCGTTGAGAGGAACAGGGAAGAGACCCAGTACTTC.

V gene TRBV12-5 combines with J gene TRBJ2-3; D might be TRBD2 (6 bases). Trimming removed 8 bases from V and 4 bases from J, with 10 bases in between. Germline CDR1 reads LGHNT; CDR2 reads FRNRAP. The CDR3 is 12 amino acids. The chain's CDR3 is CASSGVADTQYF. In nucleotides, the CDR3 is TGTGCTAGTTCGGGAGTCGCAGATACGCAGTATTTT.

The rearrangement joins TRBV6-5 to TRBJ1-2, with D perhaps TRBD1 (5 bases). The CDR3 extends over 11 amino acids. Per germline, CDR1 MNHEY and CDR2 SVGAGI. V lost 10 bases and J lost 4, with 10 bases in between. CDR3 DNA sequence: TGTGCCACCCGGGACGTCTATGGCTACACCTTC. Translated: CATRDVYGYTF.

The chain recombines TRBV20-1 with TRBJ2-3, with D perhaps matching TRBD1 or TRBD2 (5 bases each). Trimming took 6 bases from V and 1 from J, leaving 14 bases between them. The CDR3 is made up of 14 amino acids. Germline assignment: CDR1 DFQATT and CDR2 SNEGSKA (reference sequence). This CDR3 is CSAQLGVGTDTQYF. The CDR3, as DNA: TGCAGTGCCCAACTAGGGGTCGGCACAGATACGCAGTATTTT.

The CDR3 spells CASSPQPTQNNEQFF. CDR3 bases: TGTGCCAGCAGCCCACAACCCACCCAAAACAATGAGCAGTTCTTC. The chain has TRBV6-1 and TRBJ2-1; D not resolved. The CDR3 totals 15 residues. Looked up from germline, CDR1 is MNHNS and CDR2 is SASEGT. Trimming left V 6 bases short and J 5 bases short, with 17 bases between.

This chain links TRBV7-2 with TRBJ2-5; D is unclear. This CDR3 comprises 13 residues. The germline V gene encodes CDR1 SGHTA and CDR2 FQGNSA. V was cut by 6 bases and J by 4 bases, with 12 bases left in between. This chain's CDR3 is CASSPRRSETQYF. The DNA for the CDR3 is TGTGCCAGCAGTCCCAGGCGCTCAGAGACCCAGTACTTC.

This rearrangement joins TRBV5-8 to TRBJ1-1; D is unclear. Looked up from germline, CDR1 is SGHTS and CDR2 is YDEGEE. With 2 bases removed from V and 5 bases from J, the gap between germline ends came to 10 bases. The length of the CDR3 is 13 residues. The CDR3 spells CASSFGGRTEAFF. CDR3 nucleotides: TGTGCCAGCAGCTTCGGAGGGAGGACTGAAGCTTTCTTT.

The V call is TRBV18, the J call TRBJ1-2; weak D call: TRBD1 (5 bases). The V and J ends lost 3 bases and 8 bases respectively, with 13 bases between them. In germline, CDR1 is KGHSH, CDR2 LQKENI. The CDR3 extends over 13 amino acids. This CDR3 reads CASSPGTAQGYTF. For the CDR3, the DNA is TGTGCCAGCTCACCCGGGACGGCTCAAGGCTACACCTTC.